This TCR beta chain was sequenced for a study of blood T cell repertoires in COVID-19. The assay was immunoSEQ multiplex PCR, and TCRdb's table has in-frame clones only and misses some. Among over 200,000 clones listed, approximately 80% were seen once. From germline, CDR1 is SGHTA and CDR2 FQGNSA. This CDR3 has 16 amino acids. V gave up 1 base and J gave up 2 bases; unmatched junction bases: 5. The gene calls are TRBV7-2 and TRBJ2-5; TRBD1 matches at 9 bases. Sequenced: PBMCs or T cells enriched from blood (not recorded which). The source of this sequence is a man in his sixties who had recovered from COVID-19. The CDR3: CASSLGIGTGQETQYF. The CDR3 DNA follows: TGTGCCAGCAGCTTAGGGATCGGGACAGGGCAAGAGACCCAGTACTTC.